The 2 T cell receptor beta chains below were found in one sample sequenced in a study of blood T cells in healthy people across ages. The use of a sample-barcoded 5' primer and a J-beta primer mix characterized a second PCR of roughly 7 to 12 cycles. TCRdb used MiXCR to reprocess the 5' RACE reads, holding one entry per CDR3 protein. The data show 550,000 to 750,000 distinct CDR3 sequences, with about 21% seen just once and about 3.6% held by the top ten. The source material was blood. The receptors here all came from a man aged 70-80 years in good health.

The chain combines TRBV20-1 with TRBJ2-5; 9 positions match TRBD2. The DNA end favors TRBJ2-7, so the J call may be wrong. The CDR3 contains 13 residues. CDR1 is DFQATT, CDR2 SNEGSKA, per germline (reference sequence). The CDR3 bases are TGCAGTCCCGGAGGTAGCGGGAGTTACGAGCAGTACTTC. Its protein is CSPGGSGSYEQYF.

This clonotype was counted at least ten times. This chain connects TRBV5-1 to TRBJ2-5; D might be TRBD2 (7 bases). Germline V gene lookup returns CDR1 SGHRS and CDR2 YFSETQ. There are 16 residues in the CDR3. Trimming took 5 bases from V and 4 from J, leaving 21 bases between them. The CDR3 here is CASRTDSAGAGETQYF. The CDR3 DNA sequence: TGCGCCAGCAGAACCGATTCGGCGGGGGCAGGAGAGACCCAGTACTTC.